This TCR beta chain was recorded in a study of blood T cell repertoires in COVID-19. Overall study: Spain, Italy and the United States supplied samples that represented acute and convalescent COVID-19. Sources were T cells, B-cell-depleted T cells, or PBMCs; the material itself was cDNA or gDNA.

CDR3 length: 15 residues. The ends were cut back, 6 bases at V and 0 bases at J, with 12 bases in the middle. Germline V gene lookup returns CDR1 MDHEN and CDR2 SYDVKM. Original methodology: Using reference gene primer amplification, nucleated cell counts were estimated. Sequencing used immunoSEQ multiplex PCR; TCRdb keeps in-frame clones, though not all of them. V and J calls and clone size come straight from that table; D and trimming were deduced from the DNA. Among about 75,000 clones listed, about nine tenths were seen once. Sequenced material: peripheral blood. The source of this sequence is a woman aged 45-59 years with acute or convalescent COVID-19. V usage is TRBV28 and J usage is TRBJ1-5; D unresolved. This chain's CDR3 is CASSLKIYSNQPQHF. The CDR3 DNA follows: TGTGCCAGCAGCTTAAAGATCTATAGCAATCAGCCCCAGCATTTT.